The 17 T cell receptor beta chains below were found in one sample sequenced in a study of cytomegalovirus exposure and HLA in healthy donors. This PCR relied on a set of 60 Vbeta primers and 13 Jbeta primers. Clones were read by immunoSEQ multiplex PCR, and TCRdb kept only the in-frame ones, dropping some. The sample has 95,000 to 130,000 clones, about 86% seen once; the top ten hold 3% to 5%. Sequenced material: PBMCs. These receptor sequences come from a woman younger than 45 in good health and CMV-seronegative.

This sequence joins TRBV13 and TRBJ2-3, with 10 bases fitting TRBD1. V gave up 4 bases and J gave up 4 bases; unmatched junction bases: 2. The CDR3 contains 14 residues. Looked up from germline, CDR1 is PRHDT and CDR2 is FYEKMQ (reference sequence). As DNA, the CDR3 is TGTGCCAGCAGCTCCGGACAGGGGGCAGATACGCAGTATTTT. Translation: CASSSGQGADTQYF. The whole variable domain, filled in from reference TRBV13 and TRBJ2-3, reads AAGVIQSPRHLIKEKRETATLKCYPIPRHDTVYWYQQGPGQDPQFLISFYEKMQSDKGSIPDRFSAQQFSDYHSELNMSSLELGDSALYFCASSSGQGADTQYFGPGTRLTVL.

This clone was seen only a few times. V gene TRBV28 combines with J gene TRBJ2-4; 8 bases map to TRBD2. The CDR3 totals 14 residues. With V trimmed by 6 bases and J by 3 bases, 4 bases remained unmatched. In germline, CDR1 is MDHEN, CDR2 SYDVKM. The CDR3 DNA reads as TGTGCCAGCAGCCAGCGGGAGAGCAAAAACATTCAGTACTTC. This encodes CASSQRESKNIQYF.

The chain has TRBV28 and TRBJ1-2; 8 nucleotides agree with TRBD1. The CDR3 totals 15 residues. J gave up 4 bases and V 5 bases, and 9 bases lay outside the gene matches. CDR1 is MDHEN and CDR2 is SYDVKM in the germline V gene. CDR3 nucleotides: TGTGCCAGCAGTGCTTCGACAGGGGCAGGCTATGGCTACACCTTC. Residues: CASSASTGAGYGYTF.

The gene calls are TRBV10-2 and TRBJ1-2, with 11 bases fitting TRBD1. The ends lost 3 bases at V and 8 bases at J; junction bases unmatched: 8. The germline V gene has CDR1 WSHSY and CDR2 SAAADI. This CDR3 region has 15 residues. The CDR3 coding sequence is TGCGCCAGCAGTGAAACGGGACAGGGGGTTGGGGGCTACACCTTC. This gives the protein CASSETGQGVGGYTF.

The rearrangement joins TRBV10-2 to TRBJ2-7; D gene uncertain. This CDR3 spans 12 amino acids. The germline CDR1 and CDR2 sequences are WSHSY and SAAADI. V lost 5 bases and J 2 bases, leaving 7 bases between the germline ends. The CDR3 DNA is TGCGCCAGCAGTCCGTATCCCTACGAGCAGTACTTC. Translation: CASSPYPYEQYF.

The CDR3 reads CASSLLREGIYEQYF. For the CDR3, the DNA is TGTGCCAGCAGCTTATTGCGGGAGGGCATCTACGAGCAGTACTTC. This chain joins TRBV11-2 and TRBJ2-7, with 9 bases lining up with TRBD2. CDR1 and CDR2 (germline): SGHAT, FQNNGV. V dropped 2 bases and J dropped 3; count of bases not matched to a gene: 5. The CDR3 consists of 15 residues.

The genes are TRBV5-1 and TRBJ2-3, with D tentatively TRBD2 (6 bases). Deletions cut 0 bases from V and 0 bases from J, with 14 bases between. Germline V gene data show CDR1 as SGHRS and CDR2 as YFSETQ. The length of the CDR3 is 17 residues. The CDR3 DNA sequence: TGCGCCAGCAGCTTGGCCGTTGCGGGAACTAGCACAGATACGCAGTATTTT. Translation gives CASSLAVAGTSTDTQYF.

The chain links TRBV11-2 to TRBJ1-2, with 8 bases aligning to TRBD1. The germline V gene has CDR1 SGHAT and CDR2 FQNNGV. The CDR3 has 13 amino acids. Trimming at V came to 1 base and at J to 10 bases, leaving 5 bases not matched to a gene. This CDR3 reads CASSLGTGSDYTF. CDR3 in DNA: TGTGCCAGCAGCTTAGGGACAGGGAGTGACTACACCTTC.

The table lists this clone with a few counts. The gene calls are TRBV5-4 and TRBJ2-6; maybe TRBD1 (6 bases). CDR3 length: 16 residues. CDR1 and CDR2 from the germline V gene are SGHNT and YYREEE (reference sequence). V lost 4 bases to trimming and J lost 4 bases, with 15 bases between them. The chain's CDR3 is CASSQDPGQGANVLTF. CDR3 DNA sequence: TGTGCCAGCAGCCAAGATCCTGGACAGGGGGCCAACGTCCTGACTTTC.

This clone was seen more than once but under ten times. The chain links TRBV18 to TRBJ2-1; D gene uncertain. Trimming shortened V by 0 bases and J by 6 bases, and 15 bases separated the two germline ends. Germline-derived CDR1 and CDR2 are KGHSH and LQKENI. This CDR3 spans 16 amino acids. The CDR3 sequence is CASSPPSSLMRNEQFF. The CDR3 nucleotides are TGTGCCAGCTCACCACCTAGCTCCCTGATGCGCAATGAGCAGTTCTTC.

V and J are TRBV15 and TRBJ2-3; 12 nucleotides align to TRBD2. Per the germline V gene, CDR1 is LNHNV and CDR2 is YYDKDF (reference sequence). The CDR3 runs to 15 residues. With V trimmed by 1 base and J by 5 bases, 1 base remained unmatched. CDR3 sequence reads: CATSRGLAGVDTQYF. The DNA for the CDR3 is TGTGCCACCAGCAGAGGACTAGCGGGAGTAGATACGCAGTATTTT.

The chain recombines TRBV27 with TRBJ2-7, with TRBD2 matching 11 bases. Per germline, CDR1 MNHEY and CDR2 SMNVEV (reference sequence). This CDR3 spans 15 amino acids. Trimming cost V 6 bases and J 9 bases; bases outside gene matches: 13. In nucleotides, the CDR3 is TGTGCCAGCAGGTCGAAGGGACTAGCGGAGGACGGGCAGTACTTC. Translating gives CASRSKGLAEDGQYF.

The gene calls are TRBV7-9 and TRBJ1-2; 7 bases are a match to TRBD1. This CDR3 is 14 amino acids long. V lost 5 bases, J lost 7 bases, and 10 bases stayed unmatched. Germline loops: CDR1 SEHNR, CDR2 FQNEAQ (reference sequence). This CDR3 is CASSTPSAGGGYTF. CDR3 DNA sequence: TGTGCCAGCAGCACACCTTCGGCAGGGGGTGGCTACACCTTC.

This clone appeared a few times. The chain couples TRBV2 to TRBJ2-7; 12 bases line up with TRBD2. The CDR3 runs 15 residues. Germline V gene lookup returns CDR1 SNHLY and CDR2 FYNNEI. V trimming: 6 bases; J trimming: 2 bases; junction bases outside the gene matches: 5. For the CDR3, the DNA is TGTGCCAGCAGGGTAGGACTAGCGGGACCCTACGAGCAGTACTTC. As protein: CASRVGLAGPYEQYF. Drawing the rest from reference TRBV2 and TRBJ2-7, the complete variable domain is EPEVTQTPSHQVTQMGQEVILRCVPISNHLYFYWYRQILGQKVEFLVSFYNNEISEKSEIFDDQFSVERPDGSNFTLKIRSTKLEDSAMYFCASRVGLAGPYEQYFGPGTRLTVT.

V is TRBV7-3 and J is TRBJ1-1, with D unclear. The germline V gene encodes CDR1 SGHTA and CDR2 FQGTGA. Trimming took off 2 bases at V and 7 bases at J, with 11 bases between the two ends. The CDR3 contains 13 residues. The CDR3 region has the DNA TGTGCCAGCAGCTTAGGTTCAGGTTATGAAGCTTTCTTT. It specifies CASSLGSGYEAFF.

About this clone: The sample carries other DNA sequences with the same CDR3. The gene calls are TRBV5-1 and TRBJ2-5; 7 bases line up with TRBD1. V lost 0 bases to trimming and J lost 2 bases; unmatched junction nucleotides: 1. Germline V lookup: CDR1 SGHRS, CDR2 YFSETQ. The CDR3 runs to 14 residues. Here the CDR3 reads CASSLGRGQETQYF. In DNA, the CDR3 is TGCGCCAGCAGCTTGGGCAGGGGGCAAGAGACCCAGTACTTC.

V gene TRBV5-1 combines with J gene TRBJ2-3, with 9 nucleotides matching TRBD2. The CDR3 is 19 amino acids. CDR1 and CDR2 (germline): SGHRS, YFSETQ. J lost 2 bases, V lost 0 bases, and 13 bases had no gene match. DNA for the CDR3: TGCGCCAGCAGCTTGGAATGGCAAGGGCTAGCGGGGTACACAGATACGCAGTATTTT. This sequence encodes CASSLEWQGLAGYTDTQYF.